A single T cell receptor beta chain is shown here with its context. What it binds is unknown. The data are from a study of monozygotic twins with cystic fibrosis. Sequencing used immunoSEQ multiplex PCR; TCRdb keeps in-frame clones, though not all of them. The sample has about 19,000 clones; nearly 98% are singletons. Findings and caveats of the study: Clonality was generally low (median approximately 0.0094), higher in the most severe patients. No link emerged between shared CDR3 counts and age, concordance or severity.

Sequencing was done on a sample of blood. The clonotype comes from a woman aged 25 to 39 with cystic fibrosis.

As DNA, the CDR3 is TGTGCCAGCAGTTTATTTGGGGGGGGCCCACGGGATACGCAGTATTTT. It translates to CASSLFGGGPRDTQYF. The chain employs TRBV27 and TRBJ2-3, with D possibly being TRBD2 (7 bases). CDR1 and CDR2 from the germline V gene are MNHEY and SMNVEV (reference sequence). The V end lost 1 base, the J end lost 6 bases, and 17 bases lay between the germline ends. The CDR3 has 16 amino acids.